This section outlines one TCR beta chain sequence together with its context. This clonotype appeared many times. It has no known antigen specificity. Qualities for individual bases were not recorded, and no much larger clone is one base off. The data belong to a study of T cells after yellow fever vaccination (dated by TCRdb to about 2019). For the study in its entirety: The SMART-Seq v4 Ultra Low Input RNA kit was used to prepare libraries from fractions with low cell numbers. Two healthy male donors, one aged 18 to 30 and one aged 30 to 39 years, were included in the cohort. To follow T-cell clones before and after both primary and booster YFV17D yellow fever vaccination, bulk TCR alpha and beta repertoires underwent longitudinal sequencing. Bulk PBMC replicates and cell subsets were isolated from blood drawn at multiple timepoints before and after both primary and secondary immunization.

General conclusions and limits of the study: Because the study included only two donors, the extent to which the findings can be generalized is limited. Compared with the primary T-cell response, the secondary T-cell response was faster but weaker, reaching its peak on day 5 rather than on day 15. After the booster, most clones that had expanded after primary vaccination were detected again (approximately 96% of CD4 and around nine tenths of CD8), suggesting broad maintenance of memory. A small fraction of clonotypes appeared in both the CD4 and CD8 compartments, likely as a result of convergent recombination. Because abundant contaminating clonotypes from the bulk population could be contained in FACS-sorted repertoires, computational filtering was required.

This sample's treatment or condition label indicates: live attenuated yellow fever vaccine strain. At each blood-draw timepoint, two biological replicates of bulk PBMCs were collected. PBMCs were isolated from peripheral blood using a standard Ficoll-Paque protocol. TriZol was used to extract RNA from bulk PBMCs, from CD4 and CD8 fractions, and from dextramer-positive and dextramer-negative fractions. Sequencing was carried out with an Illumina NovaSeq 6000. TCR cDNA was synthesized by 5'RACE template switching, which introduced a universal primer site and unique molecular identifiers. cDNA synthesis was primed from both the TCR alpha and TCR beta constant segments. Library amplification involved two PCR steps, and the second step added sample barcodes and sequencing adapters. Libraries were sequenced on Illumina HiSeq 2500 (2x100 bp) or NovaSeq (2x150 bp). The original methods were these. Reads were demultiplexed and collapsed into UMI consensus sequences with MIGEC, and V(D)J alignment was performed with MiXCR. Vaccine-responding clonotypes were defined with edgeR using replicate PBMC samples, requiring FDR below 0.01 and a log2 fold change above 5 up to day 15. Each bulk clonotype was labeled CD4 or CD8 based on which sequenced repertoire, CD4 or CD8, contained the clonotype at higher abundance. Through fastp at Q25 and MiXCR, TCRdb rebuilt clones from the public reads, retaining in-frame beta chains. Each CDR3 protein appears once, grouped with its most common genes and DNA. These V and J calls rely on TCRdb rather than the paper's analysis. This sample gives 250,000 to 400,000 distinct CDR3 sequences in total; approximately 4.5% of them show up just once. The biggest ten clones account for approximately 20% of the sample.

This receptor was obtained from a man aged 18 to 30 who received the YFV17D yellow fever vaccine. Here the sequenced sample was PBMCs, taken 15 days after the yellow fever booster vaccination.

The CDR3: CASSSSRLAAPRGTDTQYF. The sequence in DNA is TGTGCCAGCAGTTCGTCGCGGCTAGCGGCCCCGAGGGGCACAGATACGCAGTATTTT. The rearranged segments are TRBV7-2 and TRBJ2-3; 7 junctional bases match TRBD2. From a lookup of the germline V gene, CDR1 and CDR2 are SGHTA and FQGNSA. V is cut back by 6 bases and J by 1 base, with 19 bases in the junction unmatched. Inclusive of the bounding cysteine and phenylalanine, the CDR3 is 19 residues long. Only the CDR3 portion is preserved as DNA: 57 bases, with reading frame beginning at the first base. Outside the CDR3, residues come from the reference TRBV7-2 and TRBJ2-3 proteins, so the full variable domain is: GAGVSQSPSNKVTEKGKDVELRCDPISGHTALYWYRQSLGQGLEFLIYFQGNSAPDKSGLPSDRFSAERTGGSVSTLTIQRTQQEDSAVYLCASSSSRLAAPRGTDTQYFGPGTRLTVL.